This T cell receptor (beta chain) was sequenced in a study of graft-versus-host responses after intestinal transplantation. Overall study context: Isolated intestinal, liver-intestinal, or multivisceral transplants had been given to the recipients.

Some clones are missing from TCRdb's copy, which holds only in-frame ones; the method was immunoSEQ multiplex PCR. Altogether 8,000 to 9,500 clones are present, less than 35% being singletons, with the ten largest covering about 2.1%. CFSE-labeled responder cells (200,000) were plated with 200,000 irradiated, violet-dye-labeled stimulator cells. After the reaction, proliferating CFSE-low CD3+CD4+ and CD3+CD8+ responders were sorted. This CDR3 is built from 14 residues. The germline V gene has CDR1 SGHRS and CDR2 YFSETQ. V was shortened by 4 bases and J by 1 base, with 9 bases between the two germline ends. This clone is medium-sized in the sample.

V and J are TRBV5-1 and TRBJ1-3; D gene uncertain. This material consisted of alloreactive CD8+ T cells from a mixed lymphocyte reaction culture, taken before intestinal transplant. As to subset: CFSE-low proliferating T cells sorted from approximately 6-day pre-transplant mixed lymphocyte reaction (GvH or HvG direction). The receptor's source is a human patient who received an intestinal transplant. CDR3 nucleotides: TGCGCCAGCAGCCCCGGGGATTCTGGAAACACCATATATTTT. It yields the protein CASSPGDSGNTIYF. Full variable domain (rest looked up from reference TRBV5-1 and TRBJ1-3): KAGVTQTPRYLIKTRGQQVTLSCSPISGHRSVSWYQQTPGQGLQFLFEYFSETQRNKGNFPGRFSGRQFSNSRSEMNVSTLELGDSALYLCASSPGDSGNTIYFGEGSWLTVV.